This T cell receptor (beta chain) was recorded in a study of blood T cell repertoires in COVID-19. Study overall: The United States, Italy and Spain were the sources of the acute and convalescent COVID-19 samples.

Germline lookup yields CDR1 SQVTM and CDR2 ANQGSEA. The CDR3 runs 13 residues. Trimming took off 4 bases at V and 2 bases at J, with 11 bases between the two ends. This clone turned up a few times. Authors' data handling: Amplified reference gene primers provided the basis for estimating nucleated cell counts. TCRdb's table, derived via immunoSEQ multiplex PCR, lists solely in-frame clones and lacks some. The V and J calls and clone size come from that table; D and trimming were worked out from the DNA. The sample yields 50,000 to 60,000 clones, around 85% seen once. This rearrangement joins TRBV29-1 to TRBJ1-1; no definite D call. The sequence derives from a human donor in a cohort sampled during active COVID-19. Source material: peripheral blood. This chain's CDR3 is CSVGAKRNTEAFF. The DNA of the CDR3 is TGCAGCGTTGGAGCGAAAAGAAACACTGAAGCTTTCTTT.